The 13 T cell receptor beta chains given below trace back to one sample, sequenced in a study of blood T cell repertoires in COVID-19. This table comes from immunoSEQ multiplex PCR, and its TCRdb copy is limited to in-frame clones, with some not included. Of about 260,000 clones listed, about 86% are singletons. The specimen was peripheral blood. These receptors were taken from a young man with active or convalescent COVID-19.

The J gene is TRBJ1-1, the V gene TRBV18; D is perhaps TRBD1 (6 bases). V was shortened by 0 bases and J by 4 bases, with 9 bases between the two germline ends. The CDR3 is made up of 14 amino acids. From germline, CDR1 is KGHSH and CDR2 LQKENI. CDR3 loop: CASSPPDSFTEAFF. DNA of the CDR3: TGTGCCAGCTCACCACCGGACAGTTTCACTGAAGCTTTCTTT.

This clone was observed a single time. The J gene is TRBJ1-2, the V gene TRBV19; TRBD1 is a possible D gene (6 bases). V was trimmed by 2 bases and J by 2 bases, leaving 12 bases between them. Germline assignment: CDR1 LNHDA and CDR2 SQIVND (reference sequence). This CDR3 is 15 amino acids long. Here the CDR3 DNA reads TGTGCCAGTAGTATAAAACAGGGATTCAACTATGGCTACACCTTC. Translated: CASSIKQGFNYGYTF. The variable domain in full, completed from reference TRBV19 and TRBJ1-2, reads DGGITQSPKYLFRKEGQNVTLSCEQNLNHDAMYWYRQDPGQGLRLIYYSQIVNDFQKGDIAEGYSVSREKKESFPLTVTSAQKNPTAFYLCASSIKQGFNYGYTFGSGTRLTVV.

The chain couples TRBV6-1 to TRBJ1-2, with 9 nucleotides matching TRBD1. CDR1 MNHNS and CDR2 SASEGT come from the germline V gene. The V gene end was trimmed by 0 bases and the J gene end by 6 bases; junction bases not matched to a gene: 2. This CDR3 has 14 amino acids. This CDR3 is CASSEAWTGDGYTF. The DNA of the CDR3 is TGTGCCAGCAGTGAAGCATGGACAGGGGATGGCTACACCTTC.

V usage is TRBV4-2 and J usage is TRBJ1-6, with 11 bases matching TRBD1. The V segment lost 0 bases and the J segment 14 bases; nucleotides outside the gene matches: 12. This CDR3 comprises 17 residues. Germline CDR1 LGHNA, CDR2 YNFKEQ. The CDR3 DNA sequence: TGTGCCAGCAGCCAAGATTATCAGGGACAGGGGGGAAAATCCCTCCACTTT. Its translation is CASSQDYQGQGGKSLHF.

The CDR3 coding sequence is TGTGCCACTACAGGGTCCCAAGAGACCCAGTACTTC. Translation gives CATTGSQETQYF. The chain has TRBV19 and TRBJ2-5, with D possibly matching TRBD1 (6 bases). Per germline, CDR1 LNHDA and CDR2 SQIVND (reference sequence). The V gene lost 10 bases and the J gene lost 1 base, with 10 bases spanning the gap. This CDR3 region has 12 residues. Drawing the rest from reference TRBV19 and TRBJ2-5, the complete variable domain is DGGITQSPKYLFRKEGQNVTLSCEQNLNHDAMYWYRQDPGQGLRLIYYSQIVNDFQKGDIAEGYSVSREKKESFPLTVTSAQKNPTAFYLCATTGSQETQYFGPGTRLLVL.

The rearrangement joins TRBV7-9 to TRBJ1-1, with 11 nucleotides matching TRBD1. V gave up 6 bases and J gave up 1 base; unmatched junction bases: 4. Looked up from germline, CDR1 is SEHNR and CDR2 is FQNEAQ (reference sequence). The CDR3 consists of 15 residues. The CDR3 nucleotides read TGTGCCAGCAGGGGGACAGGGGGTAGGAACACTGAAGCTTTCTTT. This codes for CASRGTGGRNTEAFF.

This CDR3 reads CASSFTGNEQFF. DNA of the CDR3: TGTGCCAGCAGCTTCACGGGGAATGAGCAGTTCTTC. The gene calls are TRBV7-9 and TRBJ2-1; D is possibly TRBD2 (5 bases). The germline CDR1 and CDR2 sequences are SEHNR and FQNEAQ (reference sequence). V was trimmed by 3 bases and J by 7 bases, leaving 7 bases between them. This CDR3 comprises 12 residues.

In the case of this clone: The junction and the germline gene differ at one end; a read error may be behind it. The V and J genes are TRBV11-2 and TRBJ2-1; 9 bases line up with TRBD2. CDR3 size: 15 residues. Per germline, CDR1 SGHAT and CDR2 FQNNGV. CDR3 bases: TGTGCCAGCAGCGAAGGGACTAGCTCCCACAATGAGCAGTTCTTC. Translation gives CASSEGTSSHNEQFF.

The rearrangement joins TRBV7-8 to TRBJ1-2, with no clear D. The CDR3 totals 13 residues. The germline V gene has CDR1 SGHVS and CDR2 FQNEAQ. Trimming took off 5 bases at V and 6 bases at J, with 13 bases between the two ends. The DNA for the CDR3 is TGTGCCAGCAGCCAAAGGTGGGCTAATGGCTACACCTTC. Protein sequence: CASSQRWANGYTF.

The chain carries TRBV23-1 and TRBJ2-2; maybe TRBD1 (6 bases). TRBV23-1 is known as an ORF, though its function is uncertain. The CDR3 contains 16 residues. V gave up 7 bases and J gave up 6 bases, with 21 bases separating them. The CDR3 DNA sequence: TGCGCCAGCAAACAATCCCCCAGGGGTCTCCCCGGGGAGCTGTTTTTT. Its protein is CASKQSPRGLPGELFF.

The chain uses TRBV6-5 and TRBJ2-7, with TRBD1 matching 9 bases. The germline CDR1 and CDR2 sequences are MNHEY and SVGAGI. This CDR3 region has 15 residues. J lost 1 base, V lost 5 bases, and 6 bases had no gene match. The CDR3 DNA reads TGTGCCAGCAGTACCGGGACAGGGTTTTCCTACGAGCAGTACTTC. The encoded protein is CASSTGTGFSYEQYF.

The genes are TRBV19 and TRBJ2-3; the match to TRBD2 covers 14 bases. Germline values: CDR1 LNHDA, CDR2 SQIVND (reference sequence). Unmatched junction bases numbered 5, after V lost 3 bases and J lost 3 bases. The CDR3 has 17 amino acids. CDR3 DNA sequence: TGTGCCAGTAGTATGGAAGGGACTAGCGGGGGAACAGATACGCAGTATTTT. Its translation: CASSMEGTSGGTDTQYF.

J is TRBJ2-5 and V is TRBV30, with D unresolved. Between the trimmed V and J ends, which lost 0 bases and 5 bases, there was a span of 13 bases. CDR3 size: 14 residues. CDR1 GTSNPN and CDR2 SVGIG come from the germline V gene (reference sequence). CDR3 loop: CAWSVLRGVETQYF. The CDR3 coding sequence is TGTGCCTGGAGTGTACTCCGAGGAGTGGAGACCCAGTACTTC.